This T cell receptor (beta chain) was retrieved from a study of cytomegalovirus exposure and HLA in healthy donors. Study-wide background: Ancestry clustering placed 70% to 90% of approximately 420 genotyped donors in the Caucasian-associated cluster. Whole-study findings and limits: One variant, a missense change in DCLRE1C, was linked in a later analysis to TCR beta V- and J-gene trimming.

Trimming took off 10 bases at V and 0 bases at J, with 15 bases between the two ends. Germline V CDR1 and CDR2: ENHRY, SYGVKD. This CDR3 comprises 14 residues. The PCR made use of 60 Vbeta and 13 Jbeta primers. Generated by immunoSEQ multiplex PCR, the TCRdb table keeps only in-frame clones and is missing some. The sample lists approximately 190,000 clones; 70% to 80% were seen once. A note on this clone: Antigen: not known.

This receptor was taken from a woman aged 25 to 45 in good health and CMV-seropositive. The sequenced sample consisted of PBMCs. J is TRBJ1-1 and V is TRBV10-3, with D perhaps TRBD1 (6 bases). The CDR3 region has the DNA TGTGCCACCCTCGGGAGGGGGATGAACACTGAAGCTTTCTTT. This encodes CATLGRGMNTEAFF.